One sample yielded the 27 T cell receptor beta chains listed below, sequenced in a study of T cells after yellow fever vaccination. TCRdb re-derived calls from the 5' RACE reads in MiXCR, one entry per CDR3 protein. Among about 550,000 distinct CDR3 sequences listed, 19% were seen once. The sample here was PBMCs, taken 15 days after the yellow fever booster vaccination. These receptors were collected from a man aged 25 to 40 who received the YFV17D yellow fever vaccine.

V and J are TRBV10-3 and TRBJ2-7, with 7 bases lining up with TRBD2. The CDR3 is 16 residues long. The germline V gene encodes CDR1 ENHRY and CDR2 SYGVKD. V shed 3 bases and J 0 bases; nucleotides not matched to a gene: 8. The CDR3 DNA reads TGTGCCATCAGTGAAACCAGAGCGGGAACCTCCTACGAGCAGTACTTC. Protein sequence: CAISETRAGTSYEQYF.

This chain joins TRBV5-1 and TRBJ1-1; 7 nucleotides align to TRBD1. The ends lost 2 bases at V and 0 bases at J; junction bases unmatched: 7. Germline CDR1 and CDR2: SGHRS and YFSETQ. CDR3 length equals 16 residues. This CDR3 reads CASSFGGGVLNTEAFF. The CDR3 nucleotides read TGCGCCAGCAGCTTTGGAGGGGGCGTTTTGAACACTGAAGCTTTCTTT. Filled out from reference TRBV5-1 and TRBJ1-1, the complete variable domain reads KAGVTQTPRYLIKTRGQQVTLSCSPISGHRSVSWYQQTPGQGLQFLFEYFSETQRNKGNFPGRFSGRQFSNSRSEMNVSTLELGDSALYLCASSFGGGVLNTEAFFGQGTRLTVV.

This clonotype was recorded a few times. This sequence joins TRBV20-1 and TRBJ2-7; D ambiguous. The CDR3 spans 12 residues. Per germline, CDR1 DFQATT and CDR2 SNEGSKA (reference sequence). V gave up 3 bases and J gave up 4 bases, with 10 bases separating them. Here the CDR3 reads CSASSNGYEQYF. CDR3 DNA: TGCAGTGCTAGCTCTAATGGTTACGAGCAGTACTTC.

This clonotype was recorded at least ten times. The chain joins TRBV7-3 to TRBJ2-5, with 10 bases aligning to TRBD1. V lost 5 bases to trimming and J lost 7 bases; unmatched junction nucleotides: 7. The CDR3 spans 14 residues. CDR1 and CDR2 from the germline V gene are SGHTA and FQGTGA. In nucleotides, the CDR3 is TGTGCCAGCAGCCTGGGACAGGGGTTCGGGACCCAGTACTTC. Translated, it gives CASSLGQGFGTQYF.

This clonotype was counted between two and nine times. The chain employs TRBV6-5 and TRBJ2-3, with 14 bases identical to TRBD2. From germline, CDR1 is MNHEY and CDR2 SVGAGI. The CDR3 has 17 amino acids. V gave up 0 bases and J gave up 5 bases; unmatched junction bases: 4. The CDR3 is CASSYSGLAGALDTQYF. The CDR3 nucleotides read TGTGCCAGCAGTTACTCGGGACTAGCGGGAGCCCTAGATACGCAGTATTTT.

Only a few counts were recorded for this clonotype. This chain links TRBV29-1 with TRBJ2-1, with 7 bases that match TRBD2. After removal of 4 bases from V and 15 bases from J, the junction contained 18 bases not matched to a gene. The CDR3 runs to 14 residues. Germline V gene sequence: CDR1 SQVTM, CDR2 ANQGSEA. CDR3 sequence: CSVVMLAEVPEGFF. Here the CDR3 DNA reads TGCAGCGTTGTTATGCTAGCGGAAGTACCCGAGGGGTTCTTC.

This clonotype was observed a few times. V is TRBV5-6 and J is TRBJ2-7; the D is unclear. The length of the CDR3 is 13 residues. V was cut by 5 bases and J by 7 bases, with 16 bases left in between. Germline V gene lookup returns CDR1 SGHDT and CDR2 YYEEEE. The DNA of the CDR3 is TGTGCCAGCAGTAGGAGTAACCACGAGGAGCAGTACTTC. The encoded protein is CASSRSNHEEQYF.

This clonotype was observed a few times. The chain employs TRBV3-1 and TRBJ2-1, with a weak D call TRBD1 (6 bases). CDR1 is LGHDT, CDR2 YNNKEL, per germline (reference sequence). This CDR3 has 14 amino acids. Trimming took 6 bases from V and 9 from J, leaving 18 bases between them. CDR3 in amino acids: CASRQGPKAGEQFF. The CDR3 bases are TGTGCCAGCAGACAGGGACCCAAGGCCGGTGAGCAGTTCTTC.

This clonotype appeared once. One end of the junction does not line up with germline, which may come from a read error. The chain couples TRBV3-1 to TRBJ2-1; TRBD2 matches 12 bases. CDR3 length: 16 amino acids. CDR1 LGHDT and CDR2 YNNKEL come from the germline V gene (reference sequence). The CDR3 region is CVSSRILAGGHNEQFF. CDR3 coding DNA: TGTGTCAGCAGTCGCATTCTAGCGGGAGGGCACAATGAGCAGTTCTTC.

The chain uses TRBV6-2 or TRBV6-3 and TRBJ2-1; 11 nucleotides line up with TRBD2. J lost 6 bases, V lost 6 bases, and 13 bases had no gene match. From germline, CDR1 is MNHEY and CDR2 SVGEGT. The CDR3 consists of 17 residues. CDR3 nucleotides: TGTGCCAGCAGACCCCGGAGGGGACTAGCGGCCGGCAATGAGCAGTTCTTC. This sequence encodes CASRPRRGLAAGNEQFF.

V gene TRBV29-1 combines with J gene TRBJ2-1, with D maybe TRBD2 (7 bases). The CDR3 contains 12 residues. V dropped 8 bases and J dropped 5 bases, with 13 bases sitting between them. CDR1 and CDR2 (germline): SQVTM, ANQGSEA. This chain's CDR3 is CSRRGADNEQFF. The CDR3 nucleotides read TGCAGCCGACGGGGGGCCGACAATGAGCAGTTCTTC.

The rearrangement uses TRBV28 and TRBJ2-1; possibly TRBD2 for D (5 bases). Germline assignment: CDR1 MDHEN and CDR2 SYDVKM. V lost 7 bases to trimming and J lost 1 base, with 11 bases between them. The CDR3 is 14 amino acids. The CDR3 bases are TGTGCCAGCAACGCGGGTACATCCTACAATGAGCAGTTCTTC. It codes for CASNAGTSYNEQFF.

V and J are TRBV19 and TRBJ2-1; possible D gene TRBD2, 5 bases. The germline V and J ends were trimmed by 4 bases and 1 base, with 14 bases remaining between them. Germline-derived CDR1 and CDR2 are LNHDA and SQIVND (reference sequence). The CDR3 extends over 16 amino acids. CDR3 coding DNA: TGTGCCAGTAGTACCTTCTCCTCGGGATCCTACAATGAGCAGTTCTTC. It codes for CASSTFSSGSYNEQFF.

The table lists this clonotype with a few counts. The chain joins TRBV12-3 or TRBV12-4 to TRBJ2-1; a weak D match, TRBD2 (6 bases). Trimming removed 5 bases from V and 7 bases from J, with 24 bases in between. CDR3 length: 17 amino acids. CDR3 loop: CASSPGLSFIVENEQFF. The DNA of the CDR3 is TGTGCCAGCAGTCCGGGACTTTCTTTTATTGTGGAGAATGAGCAGTTCTTC.

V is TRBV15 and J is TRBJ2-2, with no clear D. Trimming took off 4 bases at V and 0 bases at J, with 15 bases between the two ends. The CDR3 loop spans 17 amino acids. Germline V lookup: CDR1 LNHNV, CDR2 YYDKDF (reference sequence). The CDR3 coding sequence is TGTGCCACCAGCACCAACCTCGGGCGGACGAACACCGGGGAGCTGTTTTTT. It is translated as CATSTNLGRTNTGELFF.

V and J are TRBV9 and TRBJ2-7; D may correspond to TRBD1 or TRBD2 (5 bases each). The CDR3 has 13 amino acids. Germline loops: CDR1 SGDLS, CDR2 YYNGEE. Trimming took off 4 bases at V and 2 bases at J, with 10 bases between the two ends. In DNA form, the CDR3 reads TGTGCCAGCAGCCGGGACGCGACCTACGAGCAGTACTTC. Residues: CASSRDATYEQYF. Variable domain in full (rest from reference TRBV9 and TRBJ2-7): DSGVTQTPKHLITATGQRVTLRCSPRSGDLSVYWYQQSLDQGLQFLIQYYNGEERAKGNILERFSAQQFPDLHSELNLSSLELGDSALYFCASSRDATYEQYFGPGTRLTVT.

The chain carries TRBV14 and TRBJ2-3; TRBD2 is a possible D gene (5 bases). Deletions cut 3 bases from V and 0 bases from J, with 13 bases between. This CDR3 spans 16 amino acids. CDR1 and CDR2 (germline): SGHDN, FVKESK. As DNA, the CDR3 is TGTGCCAGCAGCCAGAGGGAGTCTCCTAGCACAGATACGCAGTATTTT. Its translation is CASSQRESPSTDTQYF. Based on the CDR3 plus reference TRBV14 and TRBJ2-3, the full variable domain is EAGVTQFPSHSVIEKGQTVTLRCDPISGHDNLYWYRRVMGKEIKFLLHFVKESKQDESGMPNNRFLAERTGGTYSTLKVQPAELEDSGVYFCASSQRESPSTDTQYFGPGTRLTVL.

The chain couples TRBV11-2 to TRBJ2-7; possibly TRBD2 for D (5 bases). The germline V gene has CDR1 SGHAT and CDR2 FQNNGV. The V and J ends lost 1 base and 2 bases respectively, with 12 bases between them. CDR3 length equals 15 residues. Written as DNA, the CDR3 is TGTGCCAGCAGCTTAGTGACACTCGGGACCTACGAGCAGTACTTC. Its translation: CASSLVTLGTYEQYF.

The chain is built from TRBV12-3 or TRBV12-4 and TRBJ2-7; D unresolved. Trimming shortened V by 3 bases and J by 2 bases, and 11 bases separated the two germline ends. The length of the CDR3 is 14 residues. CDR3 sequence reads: CASSFRQKAYEQYF. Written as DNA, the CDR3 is TGTGCCAGCAGTTTTCGACAAAAGGCCTACGAGCAGTACTTC.

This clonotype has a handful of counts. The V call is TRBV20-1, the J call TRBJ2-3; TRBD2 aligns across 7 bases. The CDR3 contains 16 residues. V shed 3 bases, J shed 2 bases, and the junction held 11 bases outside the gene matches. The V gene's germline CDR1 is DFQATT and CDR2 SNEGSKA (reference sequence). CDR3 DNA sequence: TGCAGTGCTAGCGACATGCGGGAGAGAGTCACAGATACGCAGTATTTT. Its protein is CSASDMRERVTDTQYF.

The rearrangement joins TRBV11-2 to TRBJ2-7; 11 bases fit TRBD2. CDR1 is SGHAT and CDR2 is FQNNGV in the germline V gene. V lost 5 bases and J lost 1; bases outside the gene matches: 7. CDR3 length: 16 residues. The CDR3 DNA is TGTGCCAGCAGCGGTGGGACTAGCGGACCTTCCTACGAGCAGTACTTC. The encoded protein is CASSGGTSGPSYEQYF. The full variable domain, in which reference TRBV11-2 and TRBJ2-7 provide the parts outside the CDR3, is EAGVAQSPRYKIIEKRQSVAFWCNPISGHATLYWYQQILGQGPKLLIQFQNNGVVDDSQLPKDRFSAERLKGVDSTLKIQPAKLEDSAVYLCASSGGTSGPSYEQYFGPGTRLTVT.

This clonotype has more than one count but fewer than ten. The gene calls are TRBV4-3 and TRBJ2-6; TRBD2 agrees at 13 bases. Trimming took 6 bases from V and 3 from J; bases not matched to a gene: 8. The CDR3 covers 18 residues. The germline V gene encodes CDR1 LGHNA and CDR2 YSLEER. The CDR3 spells CASSRTSGRAFGANVLTF. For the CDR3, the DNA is TGCGCCAGCAGTAGAACTAGCGGGAGGGCTTTTGGGGCCAACGTCCTGACTTTC.

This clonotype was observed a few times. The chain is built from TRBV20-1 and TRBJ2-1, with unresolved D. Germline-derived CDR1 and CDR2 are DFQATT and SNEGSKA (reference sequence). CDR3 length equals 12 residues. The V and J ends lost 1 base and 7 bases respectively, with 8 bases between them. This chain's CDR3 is CSARAPWNEQFF. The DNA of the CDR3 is TGCAGTGCTAGAGCCCCCTGGAATGAGCAGTTCTTC.

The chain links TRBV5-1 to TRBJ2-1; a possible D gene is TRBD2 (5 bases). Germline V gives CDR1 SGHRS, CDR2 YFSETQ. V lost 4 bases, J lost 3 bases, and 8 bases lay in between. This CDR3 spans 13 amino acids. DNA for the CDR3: TGCGCCAGCAGCCCTGACTACTACAATGAGCAGTTCTTC. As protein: CASSPDYYNEQFF.

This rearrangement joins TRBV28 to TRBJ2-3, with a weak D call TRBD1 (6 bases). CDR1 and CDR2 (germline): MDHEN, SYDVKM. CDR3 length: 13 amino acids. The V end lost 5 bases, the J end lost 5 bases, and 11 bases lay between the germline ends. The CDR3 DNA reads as TGTGCCAGCAGTGCACAGGGTCGAGATACGCAGTATTTT. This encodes CASSAQGRDTQYF.

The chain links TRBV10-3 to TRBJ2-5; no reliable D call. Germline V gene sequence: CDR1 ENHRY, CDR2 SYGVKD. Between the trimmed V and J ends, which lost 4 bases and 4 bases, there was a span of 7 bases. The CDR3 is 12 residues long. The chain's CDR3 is CAISGQGETQYF. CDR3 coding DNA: TGTGCCATCAGTGGTCAAGGAGAGACCCAGTACTTC.

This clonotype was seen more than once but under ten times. DNA for the CDR3: TGCAGCGTTAGCGCGGCGAAGGAAAACATTCAGTACTTC. It specifies CSVSAAKENIQYF. The chain couples TRBV29-1 to TRBJ2-4; D not certain. This CDR3 comprises 13 residues. The germline V gene has CDR1 SQVTM and CDR2 ANQGSEA. V was cut by 5 bases and J by 5 bases, with 13 bases left in between.